This entry describes one T cell receptor (beta chain). What it binds is unknown. This sample was included in a study of PD-1 blockade in classical Hodgkin lymphoma. General study findings and limits: With CD4+ cells, TCR diversity rose significantly by C4D1, but not with CD8+ cells. Newly diagnosed and completely responding patients shared comparable baseline diversity.

Every patient experienced relapse after autologous stem cell transplantation, and brentuximab vedotin exposure varied. Produced via immunoSEQ multiplex PCR; TCRdb's table is partial and in-frame only. The sample contains about 94,000 clones, roughly 87% of which appear only once. The CDR3 consists of 12 residues. Trimming took 10 bases from V and 8 from J, leaving 15 bases between them. Looked up from germline, CDR1 is LNHDA and CDR2 is SQIVND (reference sequence). The chain recombines TRBV19 with TRBJ2-1; TRBD1 might be the D (6 bases). Sequences were derived from peripheral blood mononuclear cells (PBMCs), sampled before the second cycle of nivolumab. This receptor was taken from a human donor with classical Hodgkin lymphoma. This CDR3 is CATSTGGDEQFF. CDR3 nucleotides: TGTGCCACCTCGACAGGAGGCGATGAGCAGTTCTTC.